This T cell receptor beta chain originates from a study of cytomegalovirus exposure and HLA in healthy donors. Study as a whole: Most genotyped donors, 65% to 90% of about 400, had Caucasian-associated genetic ancestry.

The PCR contained 60 Vbeta and 13 Jbeta primers. Libraries were prepared by immunoSEQ multiplex PCR; TCRdb keeps only in-frame clonotypes and omits some of them. The table includes some 98,000 clones, under 75% detected once. Study-wide results and limits: Reportedly, HLA-A and HLA-B alleles of most subjects were accurately predicted from TCR beta.

With regard to this clone: What it binds is not known.

Trimming took 7 bases from V and 9 from J, leaving 22 bases between them. CDR3 length: 15 residues. Germline V gene sequence: CDR1 MNHEY, CDR2 SVGAGI. This sequence was found in a middle-aged man in good health and CMV-seronegative. The sequenced sample was PBMCs. The V gene is TRBV6-5, the J gene TRBJ1-5; D not certain. The CDR3 region is CASIPGSPVGWPQHF. CDR3 DNA sequence: TGTGCCAGCATCCCCGGGAGCCCGGTCGGGTGGCCCCAGCATTTT.